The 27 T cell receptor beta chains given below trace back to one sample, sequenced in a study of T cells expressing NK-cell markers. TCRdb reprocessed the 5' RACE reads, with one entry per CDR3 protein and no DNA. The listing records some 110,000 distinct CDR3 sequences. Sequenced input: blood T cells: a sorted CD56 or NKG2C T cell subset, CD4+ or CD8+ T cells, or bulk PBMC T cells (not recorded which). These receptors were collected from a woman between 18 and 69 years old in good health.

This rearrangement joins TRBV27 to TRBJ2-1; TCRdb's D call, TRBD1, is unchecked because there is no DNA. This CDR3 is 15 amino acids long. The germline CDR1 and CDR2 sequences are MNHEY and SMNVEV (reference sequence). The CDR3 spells CASSPGQGDINEQFF.

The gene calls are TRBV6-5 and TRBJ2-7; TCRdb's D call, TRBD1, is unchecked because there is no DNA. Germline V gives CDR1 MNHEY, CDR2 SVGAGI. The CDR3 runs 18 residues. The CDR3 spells CASSYYISIGQGQYEQYF.

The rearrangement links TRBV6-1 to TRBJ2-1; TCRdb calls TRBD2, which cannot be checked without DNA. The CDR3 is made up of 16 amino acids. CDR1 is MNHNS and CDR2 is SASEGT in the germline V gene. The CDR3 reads CASSEEVAGGHNEQFF.

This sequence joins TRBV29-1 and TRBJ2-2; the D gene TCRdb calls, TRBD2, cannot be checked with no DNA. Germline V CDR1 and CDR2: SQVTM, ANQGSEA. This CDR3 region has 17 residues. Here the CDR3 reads CSVEDANAGANTGELFF.

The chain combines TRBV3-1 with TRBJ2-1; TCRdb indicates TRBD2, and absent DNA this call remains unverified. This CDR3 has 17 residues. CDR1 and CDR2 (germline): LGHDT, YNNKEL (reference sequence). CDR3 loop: CASSQEGASGRYNEQFF.

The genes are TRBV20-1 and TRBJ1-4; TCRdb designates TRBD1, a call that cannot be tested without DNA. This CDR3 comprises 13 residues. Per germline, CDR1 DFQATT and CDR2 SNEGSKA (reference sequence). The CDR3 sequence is CSASTGRMGELFF.

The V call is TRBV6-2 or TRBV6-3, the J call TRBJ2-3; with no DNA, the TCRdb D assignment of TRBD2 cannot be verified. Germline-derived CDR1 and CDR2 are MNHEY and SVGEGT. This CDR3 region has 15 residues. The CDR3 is CASSKGTSGTDTQYF.

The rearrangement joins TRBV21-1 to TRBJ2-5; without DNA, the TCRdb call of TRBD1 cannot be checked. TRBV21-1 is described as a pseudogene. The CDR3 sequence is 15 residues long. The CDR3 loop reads CASSKGGVYQETQYF.

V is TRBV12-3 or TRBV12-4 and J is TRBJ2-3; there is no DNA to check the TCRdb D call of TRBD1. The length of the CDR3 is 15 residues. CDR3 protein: CASSRGQEGPDTQYF.

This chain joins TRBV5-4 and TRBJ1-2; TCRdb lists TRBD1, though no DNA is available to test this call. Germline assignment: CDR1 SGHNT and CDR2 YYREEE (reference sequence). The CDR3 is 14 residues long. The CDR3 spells CASSERDRSYGYTF.

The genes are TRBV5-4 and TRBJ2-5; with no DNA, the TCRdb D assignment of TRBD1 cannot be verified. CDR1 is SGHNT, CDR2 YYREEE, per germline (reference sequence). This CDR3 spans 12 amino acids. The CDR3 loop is CASSSSRGTQYF. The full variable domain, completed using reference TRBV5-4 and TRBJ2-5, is ETGVTQSPTHLIKTRGQQVTLRCSSQSGHNTVSWYQQALGQGPQFIFQYYREEENGRGNFPPRFSGLQFPNYSSELNVNALELDDSALYLCASSSSRGTQYFGPGTRLLVL.

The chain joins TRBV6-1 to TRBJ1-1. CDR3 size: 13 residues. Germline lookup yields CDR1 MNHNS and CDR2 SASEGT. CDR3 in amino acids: CASSLSRNTEAFF.

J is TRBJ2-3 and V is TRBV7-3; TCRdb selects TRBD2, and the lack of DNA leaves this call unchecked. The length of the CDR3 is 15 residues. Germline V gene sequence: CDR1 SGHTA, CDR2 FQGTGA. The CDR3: CASSYSGGSTDTQYF. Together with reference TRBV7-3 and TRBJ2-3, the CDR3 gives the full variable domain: GAGVSQTPSNKVTEKGKYVELRCDPISGHTALYWYRQSLGQGPEFLIYFQGTGAADDSGLPNDRFFAVRPEGSVSTLKIQRTERGDSAVYLCASSYSGGSTDTQYFGPGTRLTVL.

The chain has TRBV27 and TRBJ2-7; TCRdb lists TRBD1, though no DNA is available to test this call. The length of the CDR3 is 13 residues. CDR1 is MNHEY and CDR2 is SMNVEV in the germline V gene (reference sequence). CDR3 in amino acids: CASSPGPAYEQYF.

This CDR3 is CATSASSGAISFQETQYF. The chain joins TRBV15 to TRBJ2-5; there is no DNA to check the TCRdb D call of TRBD1. The CDR3 extends over 18 amino acids. Germline V gene sequence: CDR1 LNHNV, CDR2 YYDKDF (reference sequence).

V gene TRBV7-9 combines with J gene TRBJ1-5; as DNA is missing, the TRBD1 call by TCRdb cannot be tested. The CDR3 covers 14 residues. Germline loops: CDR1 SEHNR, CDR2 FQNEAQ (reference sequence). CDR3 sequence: CASSPTERGQPQHF.

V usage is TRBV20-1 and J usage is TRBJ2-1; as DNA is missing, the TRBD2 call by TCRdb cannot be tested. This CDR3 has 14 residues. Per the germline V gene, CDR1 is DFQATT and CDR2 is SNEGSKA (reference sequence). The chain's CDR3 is CSSRGLADYNEQFF.

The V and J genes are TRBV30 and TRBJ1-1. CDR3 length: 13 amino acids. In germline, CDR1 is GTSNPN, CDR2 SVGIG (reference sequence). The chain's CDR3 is CAWSAGGWTEAFF.

CDR3: CAWTGLLLGDSGANVLTF. The chain joins TRBV30 to TRBJ2-6. Germline V gene data show CDR1 as GTSNPN and CDR2 as SVGIG (reference sequence). CDR3 length: 18 amino acids.

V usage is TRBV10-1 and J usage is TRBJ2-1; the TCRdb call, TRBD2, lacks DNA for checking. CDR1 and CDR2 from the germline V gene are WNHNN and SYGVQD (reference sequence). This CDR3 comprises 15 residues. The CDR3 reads CASKEREEVGNEQFF.

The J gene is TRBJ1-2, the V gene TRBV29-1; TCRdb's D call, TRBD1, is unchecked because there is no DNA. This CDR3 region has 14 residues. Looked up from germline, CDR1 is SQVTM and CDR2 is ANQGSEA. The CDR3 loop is CSVEARFDGNGYTF.

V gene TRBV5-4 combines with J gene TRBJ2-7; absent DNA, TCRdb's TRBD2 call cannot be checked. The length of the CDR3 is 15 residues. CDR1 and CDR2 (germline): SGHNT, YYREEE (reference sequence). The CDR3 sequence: CASSGETSGRYEQYF. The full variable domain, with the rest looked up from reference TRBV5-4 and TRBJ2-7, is ETGVTQSPTHLIKTRGQQVTLRCSSQSGHNTVSWYQQALGQGPQFIFQYYREEENGRGNFPPRFSGLQFPNYSSELNVNALELDDSALYLCASSGETSGRYEQYFGPGTRLTVT.

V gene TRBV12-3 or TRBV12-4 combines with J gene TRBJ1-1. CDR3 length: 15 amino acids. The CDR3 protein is CASSLQDGRNTEAFF.

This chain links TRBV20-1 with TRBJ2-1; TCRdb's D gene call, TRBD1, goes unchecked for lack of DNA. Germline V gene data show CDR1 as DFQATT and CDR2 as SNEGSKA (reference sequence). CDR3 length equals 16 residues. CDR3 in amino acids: CSARDEGGSSYNEQFF.

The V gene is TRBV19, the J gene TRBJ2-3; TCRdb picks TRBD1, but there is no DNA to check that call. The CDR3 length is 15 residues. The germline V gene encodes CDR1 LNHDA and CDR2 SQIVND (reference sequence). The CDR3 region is CASSRSGGATDTQYF. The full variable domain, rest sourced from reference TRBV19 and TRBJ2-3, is DGGITQSPKYLFRKEGQNVTLSCEQNLNHDAMYWYRQDPGQGLRLIYYSQIVNDFQKGDIAEGYSVSREKKESFPLTVTSAQKNPTAFYLCASSRSGGATDTQYFGPGTRLTVL.

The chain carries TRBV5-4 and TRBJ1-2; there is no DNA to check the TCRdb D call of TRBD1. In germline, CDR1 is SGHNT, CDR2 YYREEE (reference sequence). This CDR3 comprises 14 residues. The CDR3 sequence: CASSLGQGADGYTF.

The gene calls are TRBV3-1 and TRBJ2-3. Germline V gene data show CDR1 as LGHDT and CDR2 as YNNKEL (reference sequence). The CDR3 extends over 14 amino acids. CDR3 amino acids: CASSLNIDTDTQYF.